The 26 T cell receptor beta chains below were found in one sample sequenced in a study of blood T cell repertoires in COVID-19. The protocol was immunoSEQ multiplex PCR, while the TCRdb copy is restricted to in-frame clones and leaves out a portion. The table has 140,000 or so clones, about 76% seen once. The sequenced material came from peripheral blood. The receptor source for this set is a human donor in a cohort sampled during active COVID-19.

The gene calls are TRBV7-3 and TRBJ2-1; 10 nucleotides align to TRBD2. Trimming removed 5 bases from V and 8 bases from J; junction bases left unmatched: 6. Looked up from germline, CDR1 is SGHTA and CDR2 is FQGTGA. The CDR3 is 14 amino acids. The CDR3 DNA reads as TGTGCCAGCAGCCCCACCGGGACTAGCGATGAGCAGTTCTTC. It codes for CASSPTGTSDEQFF.

V gene TRBV4-1 combines with J gene TRBJ2-1; 7 nucleotides agree with TRBD2. This CDR3 region has 17 residues. V lost 3 bases to trimming and J lost 7 bases; unmatched junction nucleotides: 15. CDR1 is MGHRA, CDR2 YSYEKL, per germline. The CDR3: CASSQASSGRAKNEQFF. The CDR3 coding sequence is TGCGCCAGCAGCCAGGCCTCCTCGGGGAGGGCAAAGAATGAGCAGTTCTTC.

This sequence joins TRBV7-8 and TRBJ2-5; D is undetermined. The CDR3 has 13 amino acids. Between the trimmed V and J ends, which lost 3 bases and 7 bases, there was a span of 12 bases. Germline V CDR1 and CDR2: SGHVS, FQNEAQ. The CDR3 reads CASSLPYTGTQYF. The CDR3 region has the DNA TGTGCCAGCAGCTTGCCCTACACGGGGACCCAGTACTTC.

V and J are TRBV24-1 and TRBJ1-4; 7 nucleotides match TRBD1. Trimming cost V 2 bases and J 8 bases; bases outside gene matches: 7. CDR1 and CDR2 from the germline V gene are KGHDR and SFDVKD. CDR3 length: 15 residues. CDR3 coding DNA: TGTGCCACCAGTGATTCTAGGGGGCGTACGGAAAAACTGTTTTTT. Encoded protein: CATSDSRGRTEKLFF.

The J gene is TRBJ2-7, the V gene TRBV6-5; 10 bases fit TRBD2. The CDR3 is 14 amino acids. The ends lost 6 bases at V and 4 bases at J; junction bases unmatched: 6. Per the germline V gene, CDR1 is MNHEY and CDR2 is SVGAGI. Here the CDR3 reads CASSGLADPYEQYF. Written as DNA, the CDR3 is TGTGCCAGCAGCGGACTAGCGGATCCATACGAGCAGTACTTC.

V gene TRBV18 combines with J gene TRBJ2-5; D unclear. There are 16 residues in the CDR3. V lost 6 bases to trimming and J lost 2 bases, with 19 bases between them. CDR1 KGHSH and CDR2 LQKENI come from the germline V gene. CDR3 sequence reads: CASSLRPVAVQETQYF. CDR3 DNA sequence: TGTGCCAGCTCTCTGCGGCCCGTGGCGGTACAAGAGACCCAGTACTTC.

The rearrangement links TRBV27 to TRBJ2-5; a weak D match, TRBD2 (5 bases). Trimming shortened V by 5 bases and J by 4 bases, and 14 bases separated the two germline ends. The CDR3 loop spans 14 amino acids. Germline lookup yields CDR1 MNHEY and CDR2 SMNVEV (reference sequence). CDR3 sequence (DNA): TGTGCCAGCAGTCCCGGGGTAGGCGGAGAGACCCAGTACTTC. It yields the protein CASSPGVGGETQYF.

The chain is built from TRBV28 and TRBJ2-5, with no clear D. Looked up from germline, CDR1 is MDHEN and CDR2 is SYDVKM. Trimming shortened V by 5 bases and J by 4 bases, and 8 bases separated the two germline ends. The CDR3 spans 12 residues. The CDR3 loop reads CASSTRLETQYF. The CDR3 DNA is TGTGCCAGCAGTACGCGGCTAGAGACCCAGTACTTC.

The chain carries TRBV4-2 and TRBJ2-5; 8 bases line up with TRBD2. CDR1 is LGHNA, CDR2 YNFKEQ, per germline. This CDR3 spans 18 amino acids. The V segment lost 3 bases and the J segment 2 bases; nucleotides outside the gene matches: 14. The CDR3 DNA reads as TGTGCCAGCAGCCACGGGTCGGGAGGGGAAACATTACAAGAGACCCAGTACTTC. Translation: CASSHGSGGETLQETQYF.

The chain joins TRBV5-6 to TRBJ2-1; TRBD2 might be the D (6 bases). The CDR3 spans 16 residues. Germline CDR1 is SGHDT and CDR2 is YYEEEE. Trimming took off 4 bases at V and 2 bases at J, with 16 bases between the two ends. The CDR3 here is CASSRGDFVAYNEQFF. CDR3 in DNA: TGTGCCAGCAGCCGAGGGGACTTCGTGGCCTACAATGAGCAGTTCTTC.

The sample holds one count of this clone. The chain joins TRBV19 to TRBJ2-7, with 7 bases identical to TRBD2. V dropped 5 bases and J dropped 0; count of bases not matched to a gene: 10. The CDR3 totals 16 residues. CDR1 and CDR2 from the germline V gene are LNHDA and SQIVND (reference sequence). This chain's CDR3 is CASSFPSAGLSYEQYF. The CDR3 DNA sequence: TGTGCCAGTAGTTTTCCGTCAGCGGGACTCTCCTACGAGCAGTACTTC. The full variable domain, rest sourced from reference TRBV19 and TRBJ2-7, is DGGITQSPKYLFRKEGQNVTLSCEQNLNHDAMYWYRQDPGQGLRLIYYSQIVNDFQKGDIAEGYSVSREKKESFPLTVTSAQKNPTAFYLCASSFPSAGLSYEQYFGPGTRLTVT.

The CDR3 DNA follows: TGCGCCAGCAGCTTTGGGACAGTAGAGTACGAGCAGTACTTC. Its protein is CASSFGTVEYEQYF. This chain uses TRBV5-1 with TRBJ2-7; 7 bases are a match to TRBD1. CDR1 SGHRS and CDR2 YFSETQ come from the germline V gene. The CDR3 extends over 14 amino acids. Trimming cost V 2 bases and J 4 bases; bases outside gene matches: 6.

This chain links TRBV6-2 or TRBV6-3 with TRBJ2-4, with D unclear. This CDR3 contains 18 residues. Germline CDR1 is MNHEY and CDR2 is SVGEGT. Trimming took off 2 bases at V and 2 bases at J, with 19 bases between the two ends. The CDR3 nucleotides read TGTGCCAGCAGTTACGAGGTGGTCGTCCCCTCGACCAAAAACATTCAGTACTTC. It translates to CASSYEVVVPSTKNIQYF.

The rearrangement uses TRBV28 and TRBJ2-5; TRBD2 matches 7 bases. In germline, CDR1 is MDHEN, CDR2 SYDVKM. This CDR3 contains 14 residues. The trim removed 5 bases at V and 0 bases at J, leaving 3 bases unmatched. CDR3 sequence (DNA): TGTGCCAGCAGTAGCGGGGAGTACCAAGAGACCCAGTACTTC. Protein: CASSSGEYQETQYF.

V and J are TRBV4-3 and TRBJ1-6; D uncertain. The V gene lost 4 bases and the J gene lost 9 bases, with 16 bases spanning the gap. CDR1 is LGHNA and CDR2 is YSLEER in the germline V gene. CDR3 size: 15 residues. The CDR3 protein is CASSPLGSSGSPLHF. The CDR3 DNA follows: TGCGCCAGCAGCCCGCTGGGGTCCAGCGGTTCACCCCTCCACTTT.

The gene calls are TRBV7-9 and TRBJ2-3; possible D gene TRBD2, 6 bases. CDR3 length equals 16 residues. The V and J ends lost 2 bases and 1 base respectively, with 13 bases between them. The germline CDR1 and CDR2 sequences are SEHNR and FQNEAQ (reference sequence). CDR3 nucleotide sequence: TGTGCCAGCAGCTTACCAGCGACGGGAGGCACAGATACGCAGTATTTT. Encoded protein: CASSLPATGGTDTQYF. The variable domain in full, with the rest retrieved from reference TRBV7-9 and TRBJ2-3, is DTGVSQNPRHKITKRGQNVTFRCDPISEHNRLYWYRQTLGQGPEFLTYFQNEAQLEKSRLLSDRFSAERPKGSFSTLEIQRTEQGDSAMYLCASSLPATGGTDTQYFGPGTRLTVL.

DNA of the CDR3: TGTGCCAGCAGCTTAGCGGGGCGGGAGGTCTACAATGAGCAGTTCTTC. Translating gives CASSLAGREVYNEQFF. The chain employs TRBV7-6 and TRBJ2-1; 8 positions agree with TRBD2. V shed 0 bases, J shed 3 bases, and the junction held 4 bases outside the gene matches. Germline V gene sequence: CDR1 SGHVS, CDR2 FNYEAQ. CDR3 length: 16 amino acids.

V gene TRBV20-1 combines with J gene TRBJ2-7, with a tentative D call TRBD2 (5 bases). The CDR3 sequence is 10 residues long. In germline, CDR1 is DFQATT, CDR2 SNEGSKA (reference sequence). V was pared by 3 bases and J by 6 bases, with 6 bases between. The CDR3 is CSARRAEQYF. CDR3 nucleotide sequence: TGCAGTGCTAGGAGGGCCGAGCAGTACTTC.

This rearrangement joins TRBV3-1 (or the pseudogene TRBV3-2) to TRBJ2-4; 9 nucleotides agree with TRBD1. V trimming: 1 base; J trimming: 1 base; junction bases outside the gene matches: 14. The CDR3 covers 20 residues. Germline V gene data show CDR1 as LGHDT and CDR2 as YNNKEL (reference sequence). The CDR3: CASSQVGQGFSLSAKNIQYF. Here the CDR3 DNA reads TGTGCCAGCAGCCAAGTGGGACAGGGTTTTTCTCTATCTGCCAAAAACATTCAGTACTTC.

This clone was observed a handful of times. This chain connects TRBV29-1 to TRBJ2-5; 7 bases agree with TRBD1. Per germline, CDR1 SQVTM and CDR2 ANQGSEA. This CDR3 has 14 amino acids. V lost 8 bases and J lost 5; bases outside the gene matches: 14. CDR3 sequence: CSTHASTGLETQYF. As DNA, the CDR3 is TGCAGCACCCACGCCTCGACAGGGTTGGAGACCCAGTACTTC. The complete variable domain, with remaining parts taken from reference TRBV29-1 and TRBJ2-5, reads SAVISQKPSRDICQRGTSLTIQCQVDSQVTMMFWYRQQPGQSLTLIATANQGSEATYESGFVIDKFPISRPNLTFSTLTVSNMSPEDSSIYLCSTHASTGLETQYFGPGTRLLVL.

The rearrangement joins TRBV3-1 (or the pseudogene TRBV3-2) to TRBJ1-6; 12 positions agree with TRBD1. Germline V gene lookup returns CDR1 LGHDT and CDR2 YNNKEL (reference sequence). V lost 2 bases to trimming and J lost 5 bases; unmatched junction nucleotides: 19. The CDR3 extends over 22 amino acids. This CDR3 reads CASSQFPGQGAPRSDNNSPLHF. CDR3 bases: TGTGCCAGCAGCCAATTCCCGGGACAGGGGGCGCCCCGGTCCGATAATAATTCACCCCTCCACTTT.

The V and J genes are TRBV15 and TRBJ2-1; 9 bases map to TRBD2. V lost 0 bases and J lost 7; bases outside the gene matches: 10. The CDR3 sequence is 17 residues long. Germline V gene lookup returns CDR1 LNHNV and CDR2 YYDKDF (reference sequence). In DNA form, the CDR3 reads TGTGCCACCAGCAGAGATTTAGCGGGACTAGCCCAAAATGAGCAGTTCTTC. This translates into CATSRDLAGLAQNEQFF.

The chain is built from TRBV3-1 (or the pseudogene TRBV3-2) and TRBJ2-7, with TRBD1 as a possible D gene (6 bases). Germline V gene sequence: CDR1 LGHDT, CDR2 YNNKEL (reference sequence). The CDR3 is 15 residues long. V was cut by 8 bases and J by 0 bases, with 17 bases left in between. CDR3 amino acids: CASPGSRGLSYEQYF. The CDR3 DNA follows: TGTGCCAGCCCAGGGTCCAGGGGCCTCTCCTACGAGCAGTACTTC.

This clone occurred once. The rearrangement joins TRBV28 to TRBJ2-3, with D uncertain. Germline CDR1 is MDHEN and CDR2 is SYDVKM. The CDR3 loop spans 14 amino acids. The V end was cut by 8 bases, the J end by 0 bases, with 12 bases between. CDR3 in DNA: TGTGCCAGCTGCCGAGTGTCTAGCACAGATACGCAGTATTTT. Translation gives CASCRVSSTDTQYF.

Only one count was recorded for this clone. This rearrangement joins TRBV5-5 to TRBJ2-7; the match to TRBD1 covers 7 bases. This CDR3 is 14 amino acids long. Trimming at V came to 4 bases and at J to 3 bases, leaving 7 bases not matched to a gene. Germline V gene lookup returns CDR1 SGHKS and CDR2 YYEKEE (reference sequence). The CDR3 DNA sequence: TGTGCCAGCAGCCTCGGGGCAGGGGGCTACGAGCAGTACTTC. This sequence encodes CASSLGAGGYEQYF.

The chain combines TRBV6-2 or TRBV6-3 with TRBJ1-5, with a possible D match to TRBD1 (5 bases). This CDR3 is 16 amino acids long. Trimming took 5 bases from V and 5 from J, leaving 19 bases between them. The germline V gene has CDR1 MNHEY and CDR2 SVGEGT. CDR3 nucleotides: TGTGCCAGCAGTCCCCGACTCCAGGGATCAGATCAGCCCCAGCATTTT. Protein product: CASSPRLQGSDQPQHF.